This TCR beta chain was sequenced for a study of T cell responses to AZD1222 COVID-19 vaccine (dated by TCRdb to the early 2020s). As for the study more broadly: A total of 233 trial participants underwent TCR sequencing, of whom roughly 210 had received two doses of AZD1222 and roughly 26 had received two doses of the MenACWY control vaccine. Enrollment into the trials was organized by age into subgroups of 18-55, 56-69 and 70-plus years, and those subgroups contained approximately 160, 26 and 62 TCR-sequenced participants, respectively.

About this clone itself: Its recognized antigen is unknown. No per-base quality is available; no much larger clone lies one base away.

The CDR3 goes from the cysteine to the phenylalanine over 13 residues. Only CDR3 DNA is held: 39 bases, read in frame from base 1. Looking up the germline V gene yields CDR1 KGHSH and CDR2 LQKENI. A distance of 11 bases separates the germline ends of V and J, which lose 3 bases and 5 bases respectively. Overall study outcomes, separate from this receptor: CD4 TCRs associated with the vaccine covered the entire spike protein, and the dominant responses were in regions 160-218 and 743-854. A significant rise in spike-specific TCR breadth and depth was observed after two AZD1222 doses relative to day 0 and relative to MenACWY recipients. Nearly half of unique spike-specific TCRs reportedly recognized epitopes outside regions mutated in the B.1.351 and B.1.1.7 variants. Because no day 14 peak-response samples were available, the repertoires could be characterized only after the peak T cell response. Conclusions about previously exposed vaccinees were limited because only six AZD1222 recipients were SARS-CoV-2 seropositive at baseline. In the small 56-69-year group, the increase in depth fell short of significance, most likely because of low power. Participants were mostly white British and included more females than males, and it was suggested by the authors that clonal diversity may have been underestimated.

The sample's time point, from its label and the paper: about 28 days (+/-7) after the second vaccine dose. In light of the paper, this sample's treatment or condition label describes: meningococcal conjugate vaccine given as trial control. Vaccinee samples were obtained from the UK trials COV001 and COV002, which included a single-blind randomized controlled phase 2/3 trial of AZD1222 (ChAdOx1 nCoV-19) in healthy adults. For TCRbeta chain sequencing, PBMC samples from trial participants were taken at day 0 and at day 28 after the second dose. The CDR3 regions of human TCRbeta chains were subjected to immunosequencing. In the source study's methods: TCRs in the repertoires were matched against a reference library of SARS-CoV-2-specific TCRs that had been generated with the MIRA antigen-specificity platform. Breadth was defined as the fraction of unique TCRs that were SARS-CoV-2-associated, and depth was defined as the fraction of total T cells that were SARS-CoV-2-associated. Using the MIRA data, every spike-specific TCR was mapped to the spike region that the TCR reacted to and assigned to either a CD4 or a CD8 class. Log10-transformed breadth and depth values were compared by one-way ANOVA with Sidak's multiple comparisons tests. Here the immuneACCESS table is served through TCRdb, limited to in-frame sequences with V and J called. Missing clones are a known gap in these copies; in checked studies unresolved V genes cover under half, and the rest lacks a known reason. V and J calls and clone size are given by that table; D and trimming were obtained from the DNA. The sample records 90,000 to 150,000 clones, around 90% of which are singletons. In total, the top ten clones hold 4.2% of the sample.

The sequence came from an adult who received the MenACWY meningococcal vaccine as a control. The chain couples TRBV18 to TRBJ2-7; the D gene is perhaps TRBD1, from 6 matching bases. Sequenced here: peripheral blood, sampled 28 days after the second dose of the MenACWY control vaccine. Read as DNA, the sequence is TGTGCCAGCTCACCCGGGACAAACGACGAGCAGTACTTC. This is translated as CASSPGTNDEQYF. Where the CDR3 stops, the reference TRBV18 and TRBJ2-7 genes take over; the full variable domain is NAGVMQNPRHLVRRRGQEARLRCSPMKGHSHVYWYRQLPEEGLKFMVYLQKENIIDESGMPKERFSAEFPKEGPSILRIQQVVRGDSAAYFCASSPGTNDEQYFGPGTRLTVT.